A selection of T cell receptor beta chains follows, all from one sample in a study of blood T cell repertoires in COVID-19. Sequencing was performed with immunoSEQ multiplex PCR; in TCRdb, only in-frame clones are kept and a portion is missing. The sample includes around 60,000 clones, about 88% of them seen just once. Source material: peripheral blood. These receptors originate from a woman aged 60-75 years with active COVID-19. The CDR3 runs from the conserved cysteine through the conserved F or W. A D gene is named only where the DNA matches it firmly. Some rows mark clone size as missing; the rest say once, few, many or name a class of expanded clone.

TRBJ2-3	TRBV6-6	NA	NA	TGTGCCAGCAGTTACTCGCCGGGGATCACAGATACGCAGTATTTT	CASSYSPGITDTQYF
TRBJ1-4	TRBV29-1	NA	NA	TGCAGCGTTGCCCACGTCTCCCCGGAGGAAAAACTGTTTTTT	CSVAHVSPEEKLFF
TRBJ2-1	TRBV3-1/TRBV3-2	TRBD2	NA	TGTGCCAGCAGCCAAGACGGGGGGGCCTGGGATGAGCAGTTCTTC	CASSQDGGAWDEQFF
TRBJ1-2	TRBV6-5	NA	NA	TGTGCCAGCAGTTACGACGGGAACTATGGCTACACCTTC	CASSYDGNYGYTF
TRBJ2-1	TRBV9	NA	NA	TGTGCCAGCAGCGTAGAAGTTGGAGGGCGGCTCAATGAGCAGTTCTTC	CASSVEVGGRLNEQFF
TRBJ2-2	TRBV7-6	TRBD2	NA	TGTGCCAGCAGCTTAGCGGCAGGGAGGGTCGGGGAGCTGTTTTTT	CASSLAAGRVGELFF
TRBJ2-2	TRBV7-3	NA	NA	TGTGCCAGCAGCCAGGGGACCGGGGAGCTGTTTTTT	CASSQGTGELFF
TRBJ1-1	TRBV25-1	NA	few	TGTGCCAGCAGGACAGCGAACACTGAAGCTTTCTTT	CASRTANTEAFF
TRBJ1-4	TRBV29-1	NA	NA	TGCAGCGTACAGGAAAATGAAAAACTGTTTTTT	CSVQENEKLFF
TRBJ2-1	TRBV7-2	NA	NA	TGTGCCAGCAGCACACAGGGCCCTCCAGGCAATGAGCAGTTCTTC	CASSTQGPPGNEQFF
TRBJ2-5	TRBV5-1	TRBD2	NA	TGCGCCAGCAGCTTGATGACTAGCGGGGGCCTCCAAGAGACCCAGTACTTC	CASSLMTSGGLQETQYF
TRBJ2-2	TRBV5-1	TRBD2	NA	TGCGCCAGCAGCTTGGGGGGACTAGGGTCCAACGGGGAGCTGTTTTTT	CASSLGGLGSNGELFF